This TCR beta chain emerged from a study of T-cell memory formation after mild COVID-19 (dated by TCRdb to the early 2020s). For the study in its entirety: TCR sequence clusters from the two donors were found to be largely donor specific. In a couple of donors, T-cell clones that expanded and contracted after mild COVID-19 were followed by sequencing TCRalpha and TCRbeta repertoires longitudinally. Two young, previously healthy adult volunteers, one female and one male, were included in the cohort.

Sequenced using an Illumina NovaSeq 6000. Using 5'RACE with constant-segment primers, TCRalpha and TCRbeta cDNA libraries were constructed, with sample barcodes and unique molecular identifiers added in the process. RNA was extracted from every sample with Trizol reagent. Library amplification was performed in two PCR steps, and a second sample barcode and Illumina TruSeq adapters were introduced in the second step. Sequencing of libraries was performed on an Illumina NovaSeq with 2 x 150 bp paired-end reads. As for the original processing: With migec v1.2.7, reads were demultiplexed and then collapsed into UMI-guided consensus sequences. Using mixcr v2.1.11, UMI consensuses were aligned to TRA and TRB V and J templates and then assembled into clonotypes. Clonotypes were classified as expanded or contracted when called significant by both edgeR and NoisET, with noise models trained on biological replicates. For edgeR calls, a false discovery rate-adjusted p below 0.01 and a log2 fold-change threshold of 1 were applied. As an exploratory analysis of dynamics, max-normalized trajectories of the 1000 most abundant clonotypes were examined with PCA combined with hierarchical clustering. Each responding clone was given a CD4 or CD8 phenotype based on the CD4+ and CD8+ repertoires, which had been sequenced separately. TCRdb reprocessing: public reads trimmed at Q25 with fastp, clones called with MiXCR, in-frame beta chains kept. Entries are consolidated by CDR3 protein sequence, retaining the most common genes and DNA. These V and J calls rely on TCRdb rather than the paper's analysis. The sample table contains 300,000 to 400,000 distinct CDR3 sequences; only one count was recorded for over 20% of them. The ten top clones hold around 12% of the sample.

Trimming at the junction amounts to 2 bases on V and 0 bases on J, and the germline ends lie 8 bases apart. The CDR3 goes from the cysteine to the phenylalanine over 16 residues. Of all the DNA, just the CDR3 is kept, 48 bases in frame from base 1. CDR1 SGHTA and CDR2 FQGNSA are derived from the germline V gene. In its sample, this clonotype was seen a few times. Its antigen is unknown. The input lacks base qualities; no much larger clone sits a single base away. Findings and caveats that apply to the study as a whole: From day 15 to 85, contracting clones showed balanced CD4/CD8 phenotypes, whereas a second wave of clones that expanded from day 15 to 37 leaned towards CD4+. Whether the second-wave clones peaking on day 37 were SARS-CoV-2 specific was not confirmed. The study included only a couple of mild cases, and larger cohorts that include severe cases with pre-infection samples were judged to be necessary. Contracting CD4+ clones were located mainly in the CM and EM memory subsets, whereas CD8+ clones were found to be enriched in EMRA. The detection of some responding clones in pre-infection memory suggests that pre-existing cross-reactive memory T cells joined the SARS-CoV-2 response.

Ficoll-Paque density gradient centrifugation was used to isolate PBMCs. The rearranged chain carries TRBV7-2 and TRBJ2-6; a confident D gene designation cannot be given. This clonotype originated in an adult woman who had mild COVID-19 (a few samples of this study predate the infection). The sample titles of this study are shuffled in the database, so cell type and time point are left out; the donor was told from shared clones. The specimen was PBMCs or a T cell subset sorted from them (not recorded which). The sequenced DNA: TGTGCCAGCAGCTTATCTTGGAGCTCTGGGGCCAACGTCCTGACTTTC. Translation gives CASSLSWSSGANVLTF.